This T cell receptor (beta chain) was obtained from a study of vaccination and CD4 T cells after COVID-19. The germline V gene encodes CDR1 KGHDR and CDR2 SFDVKD. CDR3 length equals 16 residues. Trimming removed 1 base at V and 4 bases at J, with 14 bases between. Study-level points and caveats: The median count of SARS-CoV-2-reactive clonotypes rose from roughly 21 to 40, not significantly.

Concerning this clonotype: Its cognate antigen is unknown.

The Oncomine TCR Beta short-read assay sequenced DNA from cultured CD4+ T cells. Cultures of CD4+ T cells served as the source for extracting genomic DNA. One entry per CDR3 protein, called by TCRdb with MiXCR from the PCR reads. The sample shows about 16,000 distinct CDR3 sequences, less than 60% of them seen only once. The treatment was: approximately nine-day PBMC culture with coronavirus spike peptide pools or control peptides (ViraFEST assay). The sample comprised CD4+ T cells from blood, cultured in vitro. The chain employs TRBV24-1 and TRBJ2-3; D gene unclear. The origin of this receptor is a human donor who had recovered from COVID-19. The DNA for the CDR3 is TGTGCCACCAGTGATTTTAAGGCGGACGAACCAGATACGCAGTATTTT. This encodes CATSDFKADEPDTQYF.